The 25 T cell receptor beta chains listed next were all sequenced from one sample in a study of Graves' ophthalmopathy and Graves' hyperthyroidism. Researchers took RNA transcripts and amplified TCR beta CDR3 regions from them. The first-round RT-PCR employed HTBI primers together with the Qiagen OneStep RT-PCR kit. A multiplex PCR was then performed as the second round. TCRdb re-derived calls from the multiplex PCR reads in MiXCR, one entry per CDR3 protein. This sample has 200,000 to 250,000 distinct CDR3 sequences, with about 22% found just once. Sequenced: peripheral blood. The source of these receptors is a woman aged 45-65 years with Graves' ophthalmopathy.

V gene TRBV3-1 combines with J gene TRBJ2-7; D is unresolved. The CDR3 consists of 13 residues. Germline values: CDR1 LGHDT, CDR2 YNNKEL (reference sequence). V shed 3 bases and J shed 0 bases, with 6 bases lying between them. CDR3 nucleotides: TGTGCCAGCAGCCACGCTAGCTCCTACGAGCAGTACTTC. Translation: CASSHASSYEQYF.

The V call is TRBV4-1, the J call TRBJ1-3; TRBD1 might be the D (5 bases). V was pared by 2 bases and J by 1 base, with 21 bases between. From germline, CDR1 is MGHRA and CDR2 YSYEKL. The CDR3 covers 19 residues. CDR3 residues: CASSQSGGPGRGSGNTIYF. CDR3 nucleotide sequence: TGCGCCAGCAGCCAAAGCGGCGGCCCAGGGAGGGGATCTGGAAACACCATATATTTT.

There are many counts of this clonotype. The rearrangement uses TRBV15 and TRBJ2-5; 7 bases match TRBD2. Unmatched junction bases numbered 5, after V lost 5 bases and J lost 2 bases. The CDR3 covers 14 residues. CDR1 is LNHNV, CDR2 YYDKDF, per germline (reference sequence). The chain's CDR3 is CATSRLGGQETQYF. The CDR3 bases are TGTGCCACCAGCCGGCTGGGGGGGCAAGAGACCCAGTACTTC.

J is TRBJ2-5 and V is TRBV27, with 12 bases that match TRBD1. Per germline, CDR1 MNHEY and CDR2 SMNVEV (reference sequence). V trimming: 5 bases; J trimming: 4 bases; junction bases outside the gene matches: 11. The CDR3 runs to 17 residues. CDR3 nucleotides: TGTGCCAGCAGTCCCCGGGTGGGACAGGGGGCTAGAGAGACCCAGTACTTC. Amino acid sequence: CASSPRVGQGARETQYF.

This clonotype was observed many times. In DNA form, the CDR3 reads TGCAGTGCTAGGCGGGGTCAGAGCTCCTACGAGCAGTACTTC. As protein: CSARRGQSSYEQYF. This chain links TRBV20-1 with TRBJ2-7, with D possibly being TRBD2 (6 bases). The CDR3 loop spans 14 amino acids. Germline CDR1 is DFQATT and CDR2 is SNEGSKA (reference sequence). V lost 3 bases, J lost 0 bases, and 12 bases lay in between.

This clonotype has a handful of counts. The V gene is TRBV20-1, the J gene TRBJ1-5; 7 bases align to TRBD1. Germline V gene lookup returns CDR1 DFQATT and CDR2 SNEGSKA (reference sequence). The CDR3 is 16 residues long. Trimming at V came to 0 bases and at J to 5 bases, leaving 10 bases not matched to a gene. The CDR3 DNA reads as TGCAGTGCTAGAGATGGGGGCAGGGGGGGCGATCAGCCCCAGCATTTT. It specifies CSARDGGRGGDQPQHF.

This clonotype has a count of ten or more. The CDR3 protein is CASSFQGGQYF. The CDR3 DNA reads TGTGCCAGCAGCTTTCAGGGTGGGCAGTACTTC. The chain combines TRBV6-1 with TRBJ2-7, with D possibly TRBD1 on 5 matching bases. V lost 6 bases and J 9 bases, leaving 12 bases between the germline ends. Germline CDR1 reads MNHNS; CDR2 reads SASEGT. There are 11 residues in the CDR3.

This clonotype was detected many times. The rearrangement uses TRBV2 and TRBJ2-2; D could derive from TRBD1 or TRBD2 (5 bases each). The CDR3 spans 15 residues. CDR1 is SNHLY and CDR2 is FYNNEI in the germline V gene. Trimming stripped 6 bases from V and 0 bases from J, with 11 bases between. The CDR3 loop is CASSEGIANTGELFF. The DNA for the CDR3 is TGTGCCAGCAGCGAGGGGATCGCGAACACCGGGGAGCTGTTTTTT.

In its sample, this clonotype was seen many times. The rearrangement joins TRBV24-1 to TRBJ1-1; D remains ambiguous. V lost 3 bases to trimming and J lost 7 bases, with 11 bases between them. The CDR3 is 13 residues long. CDR1 KGHDR and CDR2 SFDVKD come from the germline V gene. The chain's CDR3 is CATSDGQAVEAFF. DNA of the CDR3: TGTGCCACCAGTGATGGGCAGGCGGTTGAAGCTTTCTTT.

This clonotype appeared many times. The rearrangement uses TRBV19 and TRBJ2-7; 11 positions match TRBD2. The CDR3 sequence is 17 residues long. Germline V lookup: CDR1 LNHDA, CDR2 SQIVND (reference sequence). After removal of 4 bases from V and 4 bases from J, the junction contained 12 bases not matched to a gene. This chain's CDR3 is CASSKRGLAEDLYEQYF. The CDR3 DNA reads as TGTGCCAGTAGTAAGCGGGGACTAGCGGAAGACTTATACGAGCAGTACTTC.

There are many counts of this clonotype. V is TRBV4-1 and J is TRBJ1-1; 9 bases fit TRBD1. Trimming removed 6 bases from V and 4 bases from J; junction bases left unmatched: 12. The CDR3 contains 16 residues. CDR1 and CDR2 (germline): MGHRA, YSYEKL. This chain's CDR3 is CASRRPGQGRSTEAFF. CDR3 in DNA: TGCGCCAGCAGGCGCCCGGGACAGGGAAGGTCCACTGAAGCTTTCTTT.

In this sample, this clonotype turned up a few times. This chain links TRBV28 with TRBJ2-5, with D perhaps TRBD2 (6 bases). Germline CDR1 MDHEN, CDR2 SYDVKM. The ends were cut back, 7 bases at V and 5 bases at J, with 20 bases in the middle. The CDR3 length is 15 residues. CDR3 in amino acids: CASISRDSQTETQYF. The CDR3 bases are TGTGCCAGCATCTCTCGGGACTCCCAAACGGAGACCCAGTACTTC. Filled out from reference TRBV28 and TRBJ2-5, the complete variable domain reads DVKVTQSSRYLVKRTGEKVFLECVQDMDHENMFWYRQDPGLGLRLIYFSYDVKMKEKGDIPEGYSVSREKKERFSLILESASTNQTSMYLCASISRDSQTETQYFGPGTRLLVL.

This clonotype has at least ten counts. The V call is TRBV30, the J call TRBJ2-7; 10 bases are shared with TRBD2. The CDR3 runs 13 residues. Germline V CDR1 and CDR2: GTSNPN, SVGIG (reference sequence). Trimming took 1 base from V and 12 from J; bases not matched to a gene: 9. This CDR3 is CAWSELAGHGPYF. Written as DNA, the CDR3 is TGTGCCTGGAGTGAACTAGCGGGACACGGTCCGTACTTC.

On this clonotype: Relative to the germline gene, one junction end is altered; a read error may explain this. CDR3: CASSFLTSGAYEQYF. The DNA for the CDR3 is TGTGCTAGCAGCTTTTTGACTAGCGGAGCATACGAGCAGTACTTC. This chain joins TRBV7-7 and TRBJ2-7; 9 bases fit TRBD2. CDR3 length: 15 amino acids. CDR1 and CDR2 (germline): SSHAT, FNYEAQ (reference sequence).

Of note for this clonotype: A much larger clonotype is one base distant, so this may be a read error. The gene calls are TRBV30 and TRBJ2-7; D is possibly TRBD1 or TRBD2 (5 bases each). The germline V gene encodes CDR1 GTSNPN and CDR2 SVGIG (reference sequence). This CDR3 is built from 12 residues. V was cut by 7 bases and J by 6 bases, with 16 bases left in between. The CDR3 loop is CAFSVPGREQYF. CDR3 nucleotide sequence: TGTGCCTTCTCGGTACCGGGACGCGAGCAGTACTTC.

This clonotype has at least ten counts. The chain combines TRBV7-8 with TRBJ1-1; no clear D gene. This CDR3 is built from 12 residues. With 5 bases removed from V and 1 base from J, the gap between germline ends came to 5 bases. Germline assignment: CDR1 SGHVS and CDR2 FQNEAQ. Written as DNA, the CDR3 is TGTGCCAGCAGCGCAGGGAACACTGAAGCTTTCTTT. As protein: CASSAGNTEAFF.

Many counts were recorded for this clonotype. The V call is TRBV28, the J call TRBJ1-1; tentative D call: TRBD1 (5 bases). Per the germline V gene, CDR1 is MDHEN and CDR2 is SYDVKM. The length of the CDR3 is 16 residues. Trimming left V 6 bases short and J 1 base short, with 18 bases between. Written as DNA, the CDR3 is TGTGCCAGCAGAAGGACATCCTACCCCCAGAACACTGAAGCTTTCTTT. Translation gives CASRRTSYPQNTEAFF.

The gene calls are TRBV12-3 or TRBV12-4 and TRBJ1-1; D is ambiguous. The CDR3 totals 15 residues. The V gene lost 5 bases and the J gene lost 1 base, with 14 bases spanning the gap. The CDR3 bases are TGTGCCAGCAGTCCATTAGATAGAGGGAACACTGAAGCTTTCTTT. Encoded protein: CASSPLDRGNTEAFF.

The V and J genes are TRBV30 and TRBJ1-3; no clear D gene. The CDR3 is 14 residues long. CDR1 is GTSNPN and CDR2 is SVGIG in the germline V gene (reference sequence). Deletions cut 4 bases from V and 0 bases from J, with 10 bases between. CDR3 sequence: CAWKTASSGNTIYF. CDR3 nucleotides: TGTGCCTGGAAAACTGCTTCCTCTGGAAACACCATATATTTT.

A word on this clonotype: A much larger clonotype is one base distant, so this may be a read error. This likely comes from a read error, as the CDR3 has no conserved phenylalanine or tryptophan at its end. CDR3 loop: CAISESRAGLNTEAFI. The CDR3 DNA follows: TGTGCCATCAGTGAGTCTAGGGCGGGGCTCAACACTGAAGCTTTCATT. The J gene is TRBJ1-1, the V gene TRBV10-3, with D possibly matching TRBD1 (5 bases). Trimming removed 0 bases at V and 2 bases at J, with 13 bases between. The germline V gene has CDR1 ENHRY and CDR2 SYGVKD. There are 16 residues in the CDR3.

V and J are TRBV29-1 and TRBJ1-6; perhaps TRBD1 as D (6 bases). CDR1 and CDR2 from the germline V gene are SQVTM and ANQGSEA. V was pared by 7 bases and J by 7 bases, with 20 bases between. This CDR3 spans 15 amino acids. CDR3 sequence: CSAAISRDTNSPLHF. The CDR3 DNA reads TGCAGCGCCGCAATCTCCCGGGACACAAATTCACCCCTCCACTTT.

This clonotype was counted many times. The chain joins TRBV7-8 to TRBJ1-1; a possible D gene is TRBD1 (5 bases). The V end was cut by 2 bases, the J end by 3 bases, with 16 bases between. The CDR3 runs to 16 residues. In germline, CDR1 is SGHVS, CDR2 FQNEAQ. CDR3 in DNA: TGTGCCAGCAGCTTATCGTTTGTTAGGGGTGACACTGAAGCTTTCTTT. Translation gives CASSLSFVRGDTEAFF.

In its sample, this clonotype was seen many times. V and J are TRBV6-2 or TRBV6-3 and TRBJ2-2, with D hard to call. Between the trimmed V and J ends, which lost 2 bases and 5 bases, there was a span of 12 bases. Germline V gene lookup returns CDR1 MNHEY and CDR2 SVGEGT. The CDR3 length is 15 residues. Here the CDR3 reads CASSYARPTTGELFF. CDR3 sequence (DNA): TGTGCCAGCAGTTACGCTCGGCCCACTACCGGGGAGCTGTTTTTT.

This clonotype has only a few counts. A much larger clone differs by one base, so this may be a read error. This chain uses TRBV5-1 with TRBJ2-5; 7 bases fit TRBD2. V lost 7 bases and J lost 4; bases outside the gene matches: 13. The CDR3 covers 15 residues. Germline V gives CDR1 SGHRS, CDR2 YFSETQ. The CDR3 coding sequence is TGCGCCAGCGGCTCCGGCGGGAGTCTGGTAGAGACCCAGTACTTC. It is translated as CASGSGGSLVETQYF.

This clonotype was seen many times. The chain employs TRBV7-1 and TRBJ1-1; TRBD1 is a possible D gene (6 bases). TRBV7-1 is an ORF, with its function uncertain. The CDR3 has 22 residues. The V end lost 3 bases, the J end lost 1 base, and 33 bases lay between the germline ends. The CDR3 spells CASSSSLVGGPYSMGPNTEAFF. CDR3 DNA sequence: TGTGCCAGCAGCTCCTCCCTGGTGGGGGGGCCTTATTCGATGGGACCGAACACTGAAGCTTTCTTT.